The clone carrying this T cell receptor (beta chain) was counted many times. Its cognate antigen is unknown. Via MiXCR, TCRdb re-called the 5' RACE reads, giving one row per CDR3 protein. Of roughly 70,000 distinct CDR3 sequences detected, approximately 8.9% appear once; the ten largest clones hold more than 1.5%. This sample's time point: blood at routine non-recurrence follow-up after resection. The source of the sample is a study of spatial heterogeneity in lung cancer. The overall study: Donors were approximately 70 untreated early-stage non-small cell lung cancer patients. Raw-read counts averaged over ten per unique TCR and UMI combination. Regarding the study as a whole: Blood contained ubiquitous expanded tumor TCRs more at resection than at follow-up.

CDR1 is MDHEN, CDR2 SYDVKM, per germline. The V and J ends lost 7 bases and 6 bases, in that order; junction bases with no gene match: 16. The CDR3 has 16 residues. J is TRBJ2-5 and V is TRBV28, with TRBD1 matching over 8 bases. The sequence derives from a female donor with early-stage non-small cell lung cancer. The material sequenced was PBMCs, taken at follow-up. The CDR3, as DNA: TGTGCCAGCACCACTTCCCGGACAGGGAGTTTGAAGACCCAGTACTTC. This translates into CASTTSRTGSLKTQYF.